The 29 T cell receptor beta chains reported below all come from one sample, sequenced in a study of blood T cell repertoires in COVID-19. The repertoire was sequenced with immunoSEQ multiplex PCR; TCRdb's copy has only in-frame clones and lacks some. The sample consists of about 230,000 clones, approximately 88% of them appearing once. The sequencing sample was made of PBMCs or T cells enriched from blood (not recorded which). The receptors originated from a woman between 35 and 50 years old with acute COVID-19.

The chain combines TRBV7-2 with TRBJ2-1; TRBD2 matches at 12 bases. The CDR3 is 16 residues long. Trimming at V came to 4 bases and at J to 4 bases, leaving 5 bases not matched to a gene. CDR1 and CDR2 from the germline V gene are SGHTA and FQGNSA. As DNA, the CDR3 is TGTGCCAGCAGCTACTGGACTAGCGGGGATTACAATGAGCAGTTCTTC. Translated, it gives CASSYWTSGDYNEQFF.

This clone has just one count. This chain joins TRBV30 and TRBJ2-4; 11 bases match TRBD2. The CDR3 is 15 residues long. V gave up 6 bases and J gave up 6 bases; unmatched junction bases: 10. Germline CDR1 GTSNPN, CDR2 SVGIG (reference sequence). The CDR3 here is CACRLAGSRRNIQYF. CDR3 sequence (DNA): TGTGCCTGCCGACTAGCGGGGTCTCGGAGAAACATTCAGTACTTC.

The V call is TRBV5-1, the J call TRBJ1-2; 7 nucleotides align to TRBD1. Germline CDR1 SGHRS, CDR2 YFSETQ. The length of the CDR3 is 15 residues. Trimming cost V 0 bases and J 8 bases; bases outside gene matches: 10. The CDR3 DNA follows: TGCGCCAGCAGCTTGGCCGAGGGGGCTCTTCGGGGCTACACCTTC. It translates to CASSLAEGALRGYTF.

This chain links TRBV7-9 with TRBJ2-2; maybe TRBD2 (5 bases). Per germline, CDR1 SEHNR and CDR2 FQNEAQ (reference sequence). CDR3 size: 15 residues. V lost 4 bases to trimming and J lost 1 base, with 10 bases between them. The CDR3 DNA is TGTGCCAGCAGCTCGCGTCGGGGGAACACCGGGGAGCTGTTTTTT. Translating gives CASSSRRGNTGELFF.

V and J are TRBV7-2 and TRBJ2-1; 13 bases match TRBD2. From germline, CDR1 is SGHTA and CDR2 FQGNSA. V trimming: 3 bases; J trimming: 5 bases; junction bases outside the gene matches: 10. The CDR3 has 18 residues. The chain's CDR3 is CASSLRRTSGSWNNEQFF. The CDR3 nucleotides read TGTGCCAGCAGCTTGAGAAGGACTAGCGGGAGTTGGAACAATGAGCAGTTCTTC.

This chain uses TRBV7-2 with TRBJ1-1, with TRBD1 as a possible D gene (6 bases). V was pared by 6 bases and J by 5 bases, with 16 bases between. Germline CDR1 and CDR2: SGHTA and FQGNSA. This CDR3 is 14 amino acids long. CDR3 coding DNA: TGTGCCAGCAGAACTACCGGGACAAATACTGAAGCTTTCTTT. Its translation: CASRTTGTNTEAFF. Filled out from reference TRBV7-2 and TRBJ1-1, the complete variable domain reads GAGVSQSPSNKVTEKGKDVELRCDPISGHTALYWYRQSLGQGLEFLIYFQGNSAPDKSGLPSDRFSAERTGGSVSTLTIQRTQQEDSAVYLCASRTTGTNTEAFFGQGTRLTVV.

This clone was detected a few times. V usage is TRBV11-3 and J usage is TRBJ1-1; a weak D match, TRBD1 (6 bases). Germline-derived CDR1 and CDR2 are SGHNT and YENEEA. The length of the CDR3 is 14 residues. Trimming left V 1 base short and J 8 bases short, with 14 bases between. DNA of the CDR3: TGTGCCAGCAGCTTAGGCCAGGGGCCGGGCGAAGCTTTCTTT. The encoded protein is CASSLGQGPGEAFF. Full variable domain (outside the CDR3, taken from reference TRBV11-3 and TRBJ1-1): EAGVVQSPRYKIIEKKQPVAFWCNPISGHNTLYWYLQNLGQGPELLIRYENEEAVDDSQLPKDRFSAERLKGVDSTLKIQPAELGDSAVYLCASSLGQGPGEAFFGQGTRLTVV.

V gene TRBV2 combines with J gene TRBJ1-2; TRBD1 agrees at 11 bases. Trimming removed 4 bases from V and 4 bases from J; junction bases left unmatched: 5. Germline assignment: CDR1 SNHLY and CDR2 FYNNEI. The CDR3 sequence is 15 residues long. The CDR3 coding sequence is TGTGCCAGCAGTGCTGGACAGGGGGCCCTCTATGGCTACACCTTC. Its translation is CASSAGQGALYGYTF.

The chain is built from TRBV12-2 and TRBJ1-3. TRBV12-2 is recorded as a pseudogene. The CDR3 contains 15 residues. CDR3 sequence (DNA): TGTGCAAGTCGCTTAGGAGAGGGGAGGGGAAACACCATATATTTT. It specifies CASRLGEGRGNTIYF.

This sequence joins TRBV2 and TRBJ1-4, with D perhaps matching TRBD1 (6 bases). This CDR3 contains 14 residues. From germline, CDR1 is SNHLY and CDR2 FYNNEI. Deletions cut 4 bases from V and 3 bases from J, with 9 bases between. The CDR3 is CASSAQGSNEKLFF. DNA for the CDR3: TGTGCCAGCAGTGCACAGGGATCTAATGAAAAACTGTTTTTT.

This chain connects TRBV6-5 to TRBJ2-7; 7 bases fit TRBD1. The V segment lost 5 bases and the J segment 6 bases; nucleotides outside the gene matches: 7. The CDR3 spans 13 residues. Germline V CDR1 and CDR2: MNHEY, SVGAGI. The CDR3 reads CASSRPGGAEQYV. As DNA, the CDR3 is TGTGCCAGCAGTCGGCCAGGGGGAGCCGAGCAGTACGTC.

The chain has TRBV19 and TRBJ2-1; D possibly corresponds to TRBD1 (6 bases). The CDR3 has 15 residues. CDR1 and CDR2 (germline): LNHDA, SQIVND (reference sequence). V was clipped by 7 bases and J by 0 bases, with 13 bases between them. Written as DNA, the CDR3 is TGTGCCAGTAAGGGGGACCGAAGCTCCTACAATGAGCAGTTCTTC. It translates to CASKGDRSSYNEQFF.

This chain connects TRBV9 to TRBJ2-5, with a weak D call TRBD2 (5 bases). This CDR3 has 14 amino acids. V gave up 0 bases and J gave up 5 bases, with 11 bases separating them. From germline, CDR1 is SGDLS and CDR2 YYNGEE. Here the CDR3 DNA reads TGTGCCAGCAGCGTAGGCGGGTTGATGGAGACCCAGTACTTC. Residues: CASSVGGLMETQYF.

The CDR3 spells CASSGGWDRINYGYTF. CDR3 DNA sequence: TGTGCCAGCAGCGGAGGATGGGACAGAATTAACTATGGCTACACCTTC. The chain combines TRBV9 with TRBJ1-2; 7 bases are shared with TRBD1. Germline loops: CDR1 SGDLS, CDR2 YYNGEE. The CDR3 is 16 residues long. Trimming removed 3 bases from V and 1 base from J; junction bases left unmatched: 9.

In this sample, this clone turned up once. The chain carries TRBV29-1 and TRBJ1-2; 9 bases align to TRBD1. This CDR3 is 13 amino acids long. Germline CDR1 SQVTM, CDR2 ANQGSEA. Unmatched junction bases numbered 6, after V lost 2 bases and J lost 8 bases. Here the CDR3 reads CSVELDRGSGYTF. The CDR3 DNA reads as TGCAGCGTTGAATTGGACAGGGGATCAGGCTACACCTTC.

This chain connects TRBV29-1 to TRBJ1-2; possibly TRBD1 for D (6 bases). The CDR3 has 13 residues. Trimming took 6 bases from V and 4 from J, leaving 15 bases between them. Germline CDR1 is SQVTM and CDR2 is ANQGSEA. The CDR3 spells CSVYRELGYGYTF. DNA of the CDR3: TGCAGCGTCTACAGGGAATTGGGCTATGGCTACACCTTC.

The chain carries TRBV10-3 and TRBJ2-4, with TRBD1 matching 7 bases. The germline V gene has CDR1 ENHRY and CDR2 SYGVKD. The V gene end was trimmed by 6 bases and the J gene end by 7 bases; junction bases not matched to a gene: 9. CDR3 length equals 14 residues. The CDR3 sequence is CAIREDRAGNIQYF. CDR3 DNA sequence: TGTGCCATCAGGGAAGACAGGGCTGGGAACATTCAGTACTTC.

The rearrangement uses TRBV4-2 and TRBJ2-1; 9 bases line up with TRBD1. The germline gives CDR1 LGHNA, CDR2 YNFKEQ. The J segment lost 5 bases and the V segment lost 0 bases, leaving 5 bases of the junction unmatched. This CDR3 region has 16 residues. In DNA form, the CDR3 reads TGTGCCAGCAGCCAAGAGGCGGGACAGGGTCACAATGAGCAGTTCTTC. It codes for CASSQEAGQGHNEQFF.

The chain is built from TRBV25-1 and TRBJ1-6, with TRBD1 identical over 8 bases. CDR3 length equals 16 residues. Germline V lookup: CDR1 MGHDK, CDR2 SYGVNS. With 3 bases clipped from V and 4 bases from J, the junction kept 5 bases outside the gene matches. CDR3 nucleotide sequence: TGTGCCAGCAGTGACACCCGACAGGGGTATAATTCACCCCTCCACTTT. It translates to CASSDTRQGYNSPLHF.

This clone was seen only once. This chain joins TRBV21-1 and TRBJ2-7; the table gives TRBD2 as D, unverified against the DNA. TRBV21-1 is tagged as a pseudogene. CDR3 length: 15 amino acids. CDR3 DNA: TGTGCCAGCACCAAAGGGAGGCGGGGGACCTACGAGCAGTACGTC. It codes for CASTKGRRGTYEQYV.

The V call is TRBV6-5, the J call TRBJ1-2; the D gene is possibly TRBD1 (5 bases). Germline CDR1 MNHEY, CDR2 SVGAGI. The CDR3 has 14 residues. V was shortened by 7 bases and J by 0 bases, with 12 bases between the two germline ends. The CDR3 DNA sequence: TGTGCCAGCACTCGGACACCTACTAACTATGGCTACACCTTC. Translated, it gives CASTRTPTNYGYTF.

For the CDR3, the DNA is TGTGCCAGCAGCAGGGTCACTAATGAAAAACTGTTTTTT. Encoded protein: CASSRVTNEKLFF. V usage is TRBV19 and J usage is TRBJ1-4; D might be TRBD1 (5 bases). Between the trimmed V and J ends, which lost 9 bases and 2 bases, there was a span of 10 bases. The germline V gene has CDR1 LNHDA and CDR2 SQIVND (reference sequence). The CDR3 covers 13 residues.

This chain joins TRBV2 and TRBJ1-5; TRBD1 agrees at 10 bases. The CDR3 runs to 14 residues. The V gene's germline CDR1 is SNHLY and CDR2 FYNNEI. Trimming cost V 6 bases and J 4 bases; bases outside gene matches: 3. Written as DNA, the CDR3 is TGTGCCAGCAGGACAGGGGGCGGGAATCAGCCCCAGCATTTT. This codes for CASRTGGGNQPQHF.

The chain carries TRBV19 and TRBJ1-5, with D tentatively TRBD1 (5 bases). Germline values: CDR1 LNHDA, CDR2 SQIVND (reference sequence). The CDR3 runs 15 residues. Trimming left V 0 bases short and J 6 bases short, with 12 bases between. The CDR3 is CASSIDRATGQPQHF. CDR3 in DNA: TGTGCCAGTAGTATAGACAGGGCAACGGGTCAGCCCCAGCATTTT.

The chain is built from TRBV9 and TRBJ1-6; TRBD1 agrees at 8 bases. Germline V gene data show CDR1 as SGDLS and CDR2 as YYNGEE. The CDR3 spans 16 residues. The junction had 9 bases not matched to a gene; V was cut back by 3 bases and J by 7 bases. The CDR3 protein is CASSERTGSGNSPLHF. The DNA of the CDR3 is TGTGCCAGCAGCGAACGGACAGGGTCGGGGAATTCACCCCTCCACTTT.

The chain links TRBV7-9 to TRBJ2-1; perhaps TRBD2 as D (6 bases). The CDR3 totals 16 residues. With 1 base removed from V and 15 bases from J, the gap between germline ends came to 25 bases. Germline CDR1 SEHNR, CDR2 FQNEAQ (reference sequence). DNA for the CDR3: TGTGCCAGCAGCTTAGGGGGTAGCGGTTTACGAGACGGACTGTTCTTC. Residues: CASSLGGSGLRDGLFF.

This clone came up once. The J gene is TRBJ2-3, the V gene TRBV5-4; tentatively, D is TRBD2 (5 bases). Trimming pared 3 bases from V and 5 bases from J, leaving 13 bases between. The CDR3 is 14 amino acids. From germline, CDR1 is SGHNT and CDR2 YYREEE (reference sequence). Here the CDR3 DNA reads TGTGCCAGCAGCTCGGAGGTACCGGGAGATACGCAGTATTTT. As protein: CASSSEVPGDTQYF.

This chain links TRBV7-2 with TRBJ2-3; 7 nucleotides match TRBD2. Looked up from germline, CDR1 is SGHTA and CDR2 is FQGNSA. The CDR3 is 14 residues long. Germline trimming cut 5 bases from V and 4 bases from J; bases unmatched to any gene: 6. The CDR3 loop is CASSPGTTSDTQYF. DNA of the CDR3: TGTGCCAGCAGCCCAGGGACTACCTCAGATACGCAGTATTTT.

J is TRBJ2-3 and V is TRBV7-9, with 7 positions matching TRBD2. This CDR3 contains 14 residues. Germline assignment: CDR1 SEHNR and CDR2 FQNEAQ (reference sequence). The ends lost 5 bases at V and 1 base at J; junction bases unmatched: 3. The chain's CDR3 is CASSRGGGTDTQYF. CDR3 bases: TGTGCCAGCAGCCGCGGGGGTGGCACAGATACGCAGTATTTT.